This TCR beta chain was sequenced in a study of T cells expressing NK-cell markers. Production of TCR beta cDNA relied on 5'RACE template switching with UMIs. Using the 5' RACE reads, TCRdb records one entry per CDR3 protein without DNA. The sample has about half a million distinct CDR3 sequences. About this clonotype: The antigen is unknown.

Germline loops: CDR1 DFQATT, CDR2 SNEGSKA (reference sequence). The CDR3 consists of 20 residues. Notes on the study in general: For 6 or 7 donors, the dominant NKG2C+ clonotypes made up roughly 1.0-7.5% of their CD8+ T cells.

The source is a woman between 50 and 59 years old in good health. The chain links TRBV20-1 to TRBJ2-7; TCRdb gives TRBD2 as the D gene, but with no DNA this cannot be confirmed. Sequencing input: blood T cells: a sorted CD56 or NKG2C T cell subset, CD4+ or CD8+ T cells, or bulk PBMC T cells (not recorded which). The CDR3 region is CSAADTTVTSGRVASYEQYF.